The sample holds a few counts of the clone carrying this T cell receptor beta chain. Its specificity is not known. Clones were sequenced by immunoSEQ multiplex PCR, and TCRdb holds only the in-frame ones, with some missing. The sample carries tens of thousands of clones, 70% to 90% recorded once. Germline loops: CDR1 GTSNPN, CDR2 SVGIG (reference sequence). The V end lost 0 bases, the J end lost 12 bases, and 15 bases lay between the germline ends. This CDR3 is built from 12 residues. This record comes from a study of T cell responses to AZD1222 COVID-19 vaccine. Whole-study results and caveats: Repertoires in all cases were sampled only once the peak T cell response had passed. Seropositive AZD1222 recipients at baseline numbered only five or six.

The sequence was obtained from an adult who received the AZD1222 COVID-19 vaccine. The chain joins TRBV30 to TRBJ2-7; D possibly matches TRBD1 or TRBD2 (6 bases each). Sample: peripheral blood, taken 28 days after the second AZD1222 dose. CDR3 loop: CAWSVLSRGRYF. The CDR3 DNA is TGTGCCTGGAGTGTACTATCCCGGGGGCGGTACTTC.